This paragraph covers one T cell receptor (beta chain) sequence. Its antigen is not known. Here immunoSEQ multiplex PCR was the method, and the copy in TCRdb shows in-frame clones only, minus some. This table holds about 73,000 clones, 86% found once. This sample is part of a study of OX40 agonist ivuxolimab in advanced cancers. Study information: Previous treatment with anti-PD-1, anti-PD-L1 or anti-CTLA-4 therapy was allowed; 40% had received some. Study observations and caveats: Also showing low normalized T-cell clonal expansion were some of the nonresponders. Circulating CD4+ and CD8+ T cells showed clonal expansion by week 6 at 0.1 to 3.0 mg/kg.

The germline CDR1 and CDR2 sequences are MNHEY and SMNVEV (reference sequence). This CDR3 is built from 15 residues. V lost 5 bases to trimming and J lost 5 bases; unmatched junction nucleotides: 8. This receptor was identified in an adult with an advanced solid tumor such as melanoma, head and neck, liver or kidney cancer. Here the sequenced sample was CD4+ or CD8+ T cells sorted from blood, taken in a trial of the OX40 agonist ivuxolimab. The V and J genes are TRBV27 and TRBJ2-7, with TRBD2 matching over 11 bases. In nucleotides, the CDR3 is TGTGCCAGCAGTGCCACTAGCGGGAGATGGGACGAGCAGTACTTC. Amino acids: CASSATSGRWDEQYF.